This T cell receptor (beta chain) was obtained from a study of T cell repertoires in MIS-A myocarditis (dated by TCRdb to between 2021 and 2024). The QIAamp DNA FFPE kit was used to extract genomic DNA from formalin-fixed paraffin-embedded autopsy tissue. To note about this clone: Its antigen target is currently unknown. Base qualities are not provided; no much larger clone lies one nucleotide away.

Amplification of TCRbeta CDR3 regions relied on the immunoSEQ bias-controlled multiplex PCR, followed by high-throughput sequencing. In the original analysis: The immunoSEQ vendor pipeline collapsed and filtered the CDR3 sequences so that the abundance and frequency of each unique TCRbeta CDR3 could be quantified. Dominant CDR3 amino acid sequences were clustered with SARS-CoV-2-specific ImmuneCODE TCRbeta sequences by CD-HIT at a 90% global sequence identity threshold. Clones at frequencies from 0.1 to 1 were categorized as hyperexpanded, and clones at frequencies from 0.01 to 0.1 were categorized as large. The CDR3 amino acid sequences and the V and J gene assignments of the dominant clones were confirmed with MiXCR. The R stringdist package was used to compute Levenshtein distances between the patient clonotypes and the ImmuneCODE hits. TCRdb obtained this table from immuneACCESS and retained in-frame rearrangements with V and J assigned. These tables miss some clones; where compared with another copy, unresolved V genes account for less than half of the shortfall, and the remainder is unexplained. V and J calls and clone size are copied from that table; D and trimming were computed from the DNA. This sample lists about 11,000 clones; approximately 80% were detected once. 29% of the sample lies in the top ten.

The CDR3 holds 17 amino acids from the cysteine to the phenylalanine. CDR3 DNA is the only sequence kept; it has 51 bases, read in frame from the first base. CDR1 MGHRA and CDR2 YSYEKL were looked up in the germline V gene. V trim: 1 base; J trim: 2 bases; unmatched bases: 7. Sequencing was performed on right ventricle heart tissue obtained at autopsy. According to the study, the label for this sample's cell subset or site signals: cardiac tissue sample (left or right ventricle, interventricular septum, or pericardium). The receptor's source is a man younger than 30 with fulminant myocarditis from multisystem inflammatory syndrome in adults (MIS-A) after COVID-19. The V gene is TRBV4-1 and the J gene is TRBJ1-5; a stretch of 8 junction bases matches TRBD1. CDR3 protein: CASSQGPATGGNQPQHF. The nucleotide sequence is TGCGCCAGCAGCCAAGGTCCCGCGACAGGGGGCAATCAGCCCCAGCATTTT.